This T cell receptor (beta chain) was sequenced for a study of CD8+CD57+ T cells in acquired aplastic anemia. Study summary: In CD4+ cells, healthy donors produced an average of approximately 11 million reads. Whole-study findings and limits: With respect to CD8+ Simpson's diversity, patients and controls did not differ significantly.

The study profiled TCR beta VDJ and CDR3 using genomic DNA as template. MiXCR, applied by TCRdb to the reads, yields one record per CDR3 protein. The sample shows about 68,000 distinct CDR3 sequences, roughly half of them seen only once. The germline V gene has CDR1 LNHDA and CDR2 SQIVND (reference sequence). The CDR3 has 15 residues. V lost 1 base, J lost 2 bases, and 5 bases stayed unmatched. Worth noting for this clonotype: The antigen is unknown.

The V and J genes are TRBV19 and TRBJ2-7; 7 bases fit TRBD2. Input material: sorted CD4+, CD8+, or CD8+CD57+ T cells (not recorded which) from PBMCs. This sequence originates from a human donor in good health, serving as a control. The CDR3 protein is CASSIVAGDPYEQYF. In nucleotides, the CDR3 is TGTGCCAGTAGTATAGTGGCGGGAGACCCCTACGAGCAGTACTTC.